These 21 T cell receptor beta chains originate from one sample sequenced in a study of shared clonotypes between healthy human individuals. Assay used: immunoSEQ multiplex PCR; TCRdb lists only in-frame clones, some missing. The sample carries about 2.3 million clones, around 93% recorded once. Sequenced material: naive CD4+ T cells from PBMCs. Subset: CD45RA+ positively selected. Receptors were obtained from a man aged 18 to 30 in good health. Some clones in this sample may be carry-over from other donors' samples.

The chain couples TRBV29-1 to TRBJ1-1; TRBD1 aligns across 7 bases. CDR3 length: 14 amino acids. The junction had 8 bases not matched to a gene; V was cut back by 7 bases and J by 0 bases. In germline, CDR1 is SQVTM, CDR2 ANQGSEA. CDR3: CSAAPGQLNTEAFF. As DNA, the CDR3 is TGCAGCGCCGCACCGGGACAGCTGAACACTGAAGCTTTCTTT.

The chain has TRBV27 and TRBJ1-5, with D possibly TRBD1 on 5 matching bases. CDR3 length: 15 amino acids. The V end was cut by 3 bases, the J end by 3 bases, with 12 bases between. CDR1 MNHEY and CDR2 SMNVEV come from the germline V gene (reference sequence). The DNA for the CDR3 is TGTGCCAGCAGTTTCCGGGACGGATTCAATCAGCCCCAGCATTTT. As protein: CASSFRDGFNQPQHF.

This sequence joins TRBV6-1 and TRBJ2-7; no definite D call. Trimming stripped 6 bases from V and 3 bases from J, with 18 bases between. Germline CDR1 reads MNHNS; CDR2 reads SASEGT. The CDR3 length is 15 residues. The CDR3 sequence is CASRPYPLGDYEQYF. The CDR3 bases are TGTGCCAGCAGACCATACCCTTTAGGAGACTACGAGCAGTACTTC.

This rearrangement joins TRBV14 to TRBJ1-1, with D possibly matching TRBD1 (5 bases). Trimming removed 4 bases from V and 1 base from J, with 16 bases in between. From germline, CDR1 is SGHDN and CDR2 FVKESK. The CDR3 length is 16 residues. Here the CDR3 DNA reads TGTGCCAGCAGCCCGTTCACCGGGACCAAGAACACTGAAGCTTTCTTT. Encoded protein: CASSPFTGTKNTEAFF.

The V and J genes are TRBV6-6 and TRBJ2-2, with no clear D. Trimming shortened V by 4 bases and J by 6 bases, and 18 bases separated the two germline ends. This CDR3 is 16 amino acids long. Per the germline V gene, CDR1 is MNHNY and CDR2 is SVGAGI (reference sequence). CDR3 sequence: CASSSSRAFSPGELFF. The CDR3 DNA follows: TGTGCCAGCAGTTCCTCCCGAGCCTTCTCTCCCGGGGAGCTGTTTTTT.

The J gene is TRBJ1-5, the V gene TRBV27; no reliable D call. Between the trimmed V and J ends, which lost 11 bases and 2 bases, there was a span of 10 bases. The CDR3 is made up of 12 amino acids. The V gene's germline CDR1 is MNHEY and CDR2 SMNVEV (reference sequence). CDR3 bases: TGTGCCTTCTCTGGTCGCAATCAGCCCCAGCATTTT. Protein product: CAFSGRNQPQHF.

This chain joins TRBV11-3 and TRBJ2-1; 7 nucleotides align to TRBD2. The ends lost 3 bases at V and 4 bases at J; junction bases unmatched: 9. This CDR3 has 16 residues. The V gene's germline CDR1 is SGHNT and CDR2 YENEEA. CDR3 nucleotide sequence: TGTGCCAGCAGCTTTTCATTAAGCGGGGCTTACAATGAGCAGTTCTTC. It specifies CASSFSLSGAYNEQFF. The full variable domain, its missing parts supplied by reference TRBV11-3 and TRBJ2-1, is EAGVVQSPRYKIIEKKQPVAFWCNPISGHNTLYWYLQNLGQGPELLIRYENEEAVDDSQLPKDRFSAERLKGVDSTLKIQPAELGDSAVYLCASSFSLSGAYNEQFFGPGTRLTVL.

This clone showed up just once. This chain joins TRBV7-2 and TRBJ2-7; D is undetermined. V lost 1 base and J 7 bases, leaving 8 bases between the germline ends. Germline lookup yields CDR1 SGHTA and CDR2 FQGNSA. The CDR3 is 12 residues long. The CDR3 protein is CASSLGLDEQYF. The DNA for the CDR3 is TGTGCCAGCAGCTTAGGTCTGGATGAGCAGTACTTC.

The V gene is TRBV7-9, the J gene TRBJ1-2; 10 nucleotides agree with TRBD1. Germline V gene lookup returns CDR1 SEHNR and CDR2 FQNEAQ (reference sequence). The J segment lost 1 base and the V segment lost 2 bases, leaving 10 bases of the junction unmatched. The CDR3 is made up of 18 amino acids. The CDR3 spells CASSLFSLRTGGNYGYTF. In DNA form, the CDR3 reads TGTGCCAGCAGCTTATTCTCGCTCCGGACAGGGGGTAACTATGGCTACACCTTC.

The rearrangement links TRBV9 to TRBJ2-1; no reliable D call. The germline CDR1 and CDR2 sequences are SGDLS and YYNGEE. CDR3 length equals 14 residues. V was clipped by 2 bases and J by 0 bases, with 6 bases between them. The CDR3 DNA sequence: TGTGCCAGCAGCGTCAGCGTCTCCTACAATGAGCAGTTCTTC. Translation: CASSVSVSYNEQFF.

The CDR3 reads CASSPWGFRQGAPSYEQYF. In DNA form, the CDR3 reads TGTGCCAGCAGCCCATGGGGCTTTAGACAGGGGGCTCCCTCCTACGAGCAGTACTTC. This chain connects TRBV7-9 to TRBJ2-7; TRBD1 aligns across 10 bases. Germline CDR1 reads SEHNR; CDR2 reads FQNEAQ (reference sequence). Losses at the gene ends were 5 bases for V and 0 bases for J; bases not matched to a gene: 16. This CDR3 spans 19 amino acids. The whole variable domain, filled in from reference TRBV7-9 and TRBJ2-7, reads DTGVSQNPRHKITKRGQNVTFRCDPISEHNRLYWYRQTLGQGPEFLTYFQNEAQLEKSRLLSDRFSAERPKGSFSTLEIQRTEQGDSAMYLCASSPWGFRQGAPSYEQYFGPGTRLTVT.

The chain is built from TRBV6-1 and TRBJ2-5; D might be TRBD1 or TRBD2, each matching 5 bases. This CDR3 has 13 residues. Trimming pared 10 bases from V and 3 bases from J, leaving 15 bases between. The V gene's germline CDR1 is MNHNS and CDR2 SASEGT. CDR3: CATLRQRKETQYF. Here the CDR3 DNA reads TGTGCCACCCTTAGACAGCGGAAAGAGACCCAGTACTTC.

The chain couples TRBV2 to TRBJ1-2; TRBD1 might be the D (6 bases). Deletions cut 6 bases from V and 1 base from J, with 12 bases between. This CDR3 has 14 amino acids. CDR1 and CDR2 from the germline V gene are SNHLY and FYNNEI. The CDR3 loop is CASRPRDNNYGYTF. CDR3 bases: TGTGCCAGCAGGCCGAGGGACAATAACTATGGCTACACCTTC.

The rearrangement uses TRBV7-8 and TRBJ2-2, with 9 bases that match TRBD2. Looked up from germline, CDR1 is SGHVS and CDR2 is FQNEAQ. Trimming at V came to 1 base and at J to 1 base, leaving 7 bases not matched to a gene. The CDR3 consists of 18 residues. As DNA, the CDR3 is TGTGCCAGCAGCTTAGTTCCCCTAGCGGGATGGAACACCGGGGAGCTGTTTTTT. Encoded protein: CASSLVPLAGWNTGELFF.

This chain joins TRBV25-1 and TRBJ2-3; unclear D gene. CDR1 is MGHDK and CDR2 is SYGVNS in the germline V gene. The CDR3 is 11 residues long. V was pared by 6 bases and J by 6 bases, with 7 bases between. In nucleotides, the CDR3 is TGTGCCAGCAGCAGTTTCGATACGCAGTATTTT. Translating it yields CASSSFDTQYF.

The genes are TRBV7-9 and TRBJ2-7, with 8 positions matching TRBD2. Germline trimming cut 3 bases from V and 5 bases from J; bases unmatched to any gene: 12. Germline V gene lookup returns CDR1 SEHNR and CDR2 FQNEAQ (reference sequence). This CDR3 spans 16 amino acids. The chain's CDR3 is CASSFREGRIGDEQYF. The DNA of the CDR3 is TGTGCCAGCAGCTTTCGGGAGGGACGGATTGGGGACGAGCAGTACTTC.

The V call is TRBV7-3, the J call TRBJ2-1, with 8 bases lining up with TRBD1. Germline loops: CDR1 SGHTA, CDR2 FQGTGA. The CDR3 extends over 16 amino acids. V was pared by 5 bases and J by 7 bases, with 13 bases of the junction left unmatched. CDR3: CASSTSLGQGRNEQFF. The CDR3 DNA reads as TGTGCCAGCAGCACATCACTCGGACAGGGACGGAATGAGCAGTTCTTC.

This clone was observed once. The V call is TRBV7-3, the J call TRBJ2-3, with 7 positions matching TRBD1. Germline-derived CDR1 and CDR2 are SGHTA and FQGTGA. V lost 4 bases and J lost 3; bases outside the gene matches: 7. The CDR3 has 15 residues. The CDR3 DNA reads as TGTGCCAGCAGCTCCAGACAGGGATCAACAGATACGCAGTATTTT. Amino acid sequence: CASSSRQGSTDTQYF. Combining the CDR3 with reference TRBV7-3 and TRBJ2-3 gives the whole variable domain GAGVSQTPSNKVTEKGKYVELRCDPISGHTALYWYRQSLGQGPEFLIYFQGTGAADDSGLPNDRFFAVRPEGSVSTLKIQRTERGDSAVYLCASSSRQGSTDTQYFGPGTRLTVL.

The gene calls are TRBV7-9 and TRBJ2-7, with D perhaps being TRBD1 or TRBD2 (5 bases each). Germline V gene sequence: CDR1 SEHNR, CDR2 FQNEAQ (reference sequence). The CDR3 spans 14 residues. V dropped 1 base and J dropped 4 bases, with 11 bases sitting between them. The CDR3 sequence is CASSLELGTYEQYF. In DNA, the CDR3 is TGTGCCAGCAGCTTAGAGCTGGGGACGTACGAGCAGTACTTC.

This sequence joins TRBV5-1 and TRBJ2-7, with 12 bases identical to TRBD2. The CDR3 covers 15 residues. From germline, CDR1 is SGHRS and CDR2 YFSETQ. Germline trimming cut 5 bases from V and 6 bases from J; bases unmatched to any gene: 9. The chain's CDR3 is CASRSEPSGRVEQYF. The CDR3 DNA follows: TGCGCCAGCAGGAGTGAGCCTAGCGGGAGGGTCGAGCAGTACTTC.

V usage is TRBV5-1 and J usage is TRBJ1-1; D may be TRBD1 (5 bases). Germline loops: CDR1 SGHRS, CDR2 YFSETQ. The ends were cut back, 3 bases at V and 4 bases at J, with 13 bases in the middle. CDR3 size: 14 residues. The CDR3 coding sequence is TGCGCCAGCAGCTGGGGGTTTGAGGGCACTGAAGCTTTCTTT. This encodes CASSWGFEGTEAFF.